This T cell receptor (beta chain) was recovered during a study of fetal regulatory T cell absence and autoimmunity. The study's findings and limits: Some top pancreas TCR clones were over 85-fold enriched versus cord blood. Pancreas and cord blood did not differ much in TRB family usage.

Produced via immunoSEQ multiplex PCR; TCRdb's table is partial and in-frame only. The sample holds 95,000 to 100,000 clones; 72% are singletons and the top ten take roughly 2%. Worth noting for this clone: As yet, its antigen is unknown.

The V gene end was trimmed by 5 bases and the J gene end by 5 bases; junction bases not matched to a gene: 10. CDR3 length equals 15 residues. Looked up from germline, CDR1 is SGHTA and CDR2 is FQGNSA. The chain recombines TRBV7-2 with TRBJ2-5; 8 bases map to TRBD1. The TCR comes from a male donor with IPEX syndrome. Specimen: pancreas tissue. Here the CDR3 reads CASSLIPGGAETQYF. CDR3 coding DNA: TGTGCCAGCAGCCTGATCCCAGGGGGCGCGGAGACCCAGTACTTC.